Presented here are 4 T cell receptor beta chains from one specimen sequenced in a study of blood T cell repertoires in COVID-19. Assay used: immunoSEQ multiplex PCR; TCRdb lists only in-frame clones, some missing. The repertoire has over 250,000 clones, approximately 90% of them found once; the top ten carry about 0.99%. Input material: peripheral blood. The receptors originated from a woman between 35 and 50 years old who had recovered from COVID-19.

The gene calls are TRBV2 and TRBJ2-4, with D perhaps TRBD1 (6 bases). CDR1 is SNHLY, CDR2 FYNNEI, per germline. V lost 6 bases and J lost 7, with 13 bases in between. CDR3 size: 13 residues. The CDR3 sequence: CASSLRDMNIQYF. CDR3 nucleotides: TGTGCCAGCAGCCTCCGGGACATGAACATTCAGTACTTC.

The J gene is TRBJ1-2, the V gene TRBV19; D is ambiguous. With 6 bases removed from V and 5 bases from J, the gap between germline ends came to 13 bases. This CDR3 comprises 13 residues. Germline V gene data show CDR1 as LNHDA and CDR2 as SQIVND (reference sequence). The CDR3 loop is CASSPLPGYGYTF. The CDR3 region has the DNA TGTGCCAGTAGCCCCCTTCCGGGGTATGGCTACACCTTC.

CDR3 protein: CASRRLAGGGADTQYF. The CDR3 DNA sequence: TGTGCCAGCAGAAGACTAGCGGGAGGGGGGGCAGATACGCAGTATTTT. V and J are TRBV2 and TRBJ2-3, with 14 bases aligning to TRBD2. CDR1 and CDR2 from the germline V gene are SNHLY and FYNNEI. The trim removed 6 bases at V and 4 bases at J, leaving 6 bases unmatched. The CDR3 consists of 16 residues.

The chain carries TRBV30 and TRBJ1-5; D is perhaps TRBD1 (5 bases). The germline CDR1 and CDR2 sequences are GTSNPN and SVGIG (reference sequence). Between the trimmed V and J ends, which lost 0 bases and 5 bases, there was a span of 14 bases. This CDR3 spans 15 amino acids. CDR3 protein: CAWSVGGARDQPQHF. As DNA, the CDR3 is TGTGCCTGGAGTGTAGGTGGGGCTAGGGATCAGCCCCAGCATTTT.